Listed below are T cell receptor beta chains from one sample, sequenced in a study of radiotherapy plus CTLA-4 blockade in lung cancer. Data came from immunoSEQ multiplex PCR; TCRdb stores just in-frame clones and leaves some out. The data show about 16,000 clones, 55% to 75% seen once. Sequenced here: peripheral blood, sampled from a patient treated with radiotherapy plus ipilimumab. The receptors originated from a human donor with non-small cell lung cancer whose response to radiotherapy plus ipilimumab could not be evaluated. The CDR3 runs from the conserved cysteine through the conserved F or W. The D gene is left open where the match is weak. Size is omitted from some rows. Given values are once, few, many or a class for expanded clones.

D gene	V gene	clone size	J gene	CDR3 protein
-	TRBV21-1	few	TRBJ2-7	CASSKQGEQYF
TRBD1	TRBV30	-	TRBJ1-2	CAWNQGANGYTF
TRBD1	TRBV5-4	few	TRBJ1-4	CASSVDRAGGKLFF
TRBD1	TRBV5-5	-	TRBJ1-2	CASTVTTGVNYGYTF
-	TRBV7-2	-	TRBJ1-2	CASSLGGGYTF
TRBD2	TRBV7-2	-	TRBJ2-5	CASSLAGGTKETQYF
-	TRBV5-4	-	TRBJ2-7	CASSPQTVYEQYF
-	TRBV11-3	-	TRBJ2-3	CASSLAVTDTQYF
TRBD1	TRBV27	-	TRBJ2-3	CASRKNNRQGARTDTQYF
TRBD1	TRBV7-9	-	TRBJ1-1	CASSPGGQNTEAFF
-	TRBV30	-	TRBJ1-6	CAWSVEWGDSPLHF
-	TRBV29-1	-	TRBJ1-1	CSGGDRTNTEAFF
TRBD1	TRBV7-8	-	TRBJ2-5	CASSLDRGRETQYF
-	TRBV2	few	TRBJ1-5	CASAGGSNQPQHF
-	TRBV5-8	-	TRBJ1-6	CASTPYYNSPLHF
TRBD1	TRBV6-6	many	TRBJ2-1	CASNTGDWEQFF
-	TRBV5-6	once	TRBJ1-2	CASSLRGGGARLYGYTF
-	TRBV27	-	TRBJ1-2	CASSPQGQYGYTF
-	TRBV7-9	few	TRBJ1-1	CASSSRNTEAFF
TRBD1	TRBV5-1	-	TRBJ1-2	CASSPATGYGYTF
-	TRBV7-9	few	TRBJ1-2	CASSLATGDGYTF
-	TRBV6-5	once	TRBJ1-1	CASTLGGTEAFF
-	TRBV10-3	-	TRBJ2-5	CAIRQHRDGETQYF
-	TRBV2	-	TRBJ1-1	CASTRSGRETEAFF
TRBD1	TRBV5-4	-	TRBJ1-2	CASSFTGGYGYTF
-	TRBV6-5	-	TRBJ1-2	CASSYSHNDFYGYTF